The rows below give T cell receptor beta chains drawn from one sample of a study of blood T cell repertoires in COVID-19. Only in-frame clones appear in the TCRdb table, and some are missing; sequencing was by immunoSEQ multiplex PCR. Of roughly 300,000 clones listed, about 87% are singletons. Sequenced: peripheral blood. The receptors stem from a middle-aged woman who had recovered from COVID-19. Both conserved end residues are part of each CDR3. The D gene is left open where the match is weak. Size values are once, few and many counts, or a class for expanded clones, and some rows have none.

V gene,J gene,clone size,D gene,CDR3 protein,CDR3 DNA
TRBV4-1,TRBJ2-7,NA,TRBD1,CASSQLEQGNYEQYF,TGCGCCAGCAGCCAATTAGAACAGGGGAATTACGAGCAGTACTTC
TRBV7-6,TRBJ2-2,NA,TRBD1,CASSLPGGGIGELFF,TGTGCCAGCAGCTTACCAGGGGGCGGTATCGGGGAGCTGTTTTTT
TRBV3-1/TRBV3-2,TRBJ2-7,NA,TRBD2,CASSQTGLAGGTYEQYF,TGTGCCAGCAGCCAGACGGGACTAGCGGGGGGAACCTACGAGCAGTACTTC
TRBV25-1,TRBJ2-2,few,NA,CASSAASLANTGELFF,TGTGCCAGCAGTGCCGCATCCTTAGCGAACACCGGGGAGCTGTTTTTT
TRBV14,TRBJ2-2,NA,NA,CASSQGQRVTGELFF,TGTGCCAGCAGCCAAGGTCAGCGGGTGACCGGGGAGCTGTTTTTT
TRBV27,TRBJ2-7,NA,NA,CASGSGGPQEQYF,TGTGCCAGCGGGTCCGGGGGGCCTCAAGAGCAGTACTTC
TRBV2,TRBJ1-4,NA,TRBD1,CASSEARTGGGKLFF,TGTGCCAGCAGTGAAGCACGGACAGGGGGCGGAAAACTGTTTTTT
TRBV5-1,TRBJ1-1,NA,NA,CASSPDRLNTEAFF,TGCGCCAGCAGCCCCGACAGGTTGAACACTGAAGCTTTCTTT
TRBV11-3,TRBJ2-2,NA,TRBD2,CASSRRGGGYTGELFF,TGTGCCAGCAGCCGTAGGGGCGGGGGGTACACCGGGGAGCTGTTTTTT
TRBV11-3,TRBJ1-6,NA,NA,CASSLGRGSPLHF,TGTGCCAGCAGCTTGGGAAGGGGATCACCCCTCCACTTT
TRBV5-1,TRBJ1-3,once,NA,CASSLGTDSSGNTIYF,TGCGCCAGCAGCCTCGGGACGGACAGCTCTGGAAACACCATATATTTT
TRBV6-5,TRBJ1-2,once,TRBD1,CASSYSTGEVYYGYTF,TGTGCCAGCAGTTACTCCACAGGGGAGGTTTACTATGGCTACACCTTC
TRBV6-6,TRBJ1-5,NA,NA,CASSYSRRPQHF,TGTGCCAGCAGTTACTCACGGAGACCCCAGCATTTT
TRBV29-1,TRBJ2-1,NA,TRBD1,CSVTFQGGPSYNEQFF,TGCAGCGTTACATTTCAAGGGGGCCCATCCTACAATGAGCAGTTCTTC
TRBV5-1,TRBJ1-2,NA,TRBD1,CASSNRGSYGYTF,TGCGCCAGCAGCAACAGGGGGAGCTATGGCTACACCTTC
TRBV10-3,TRBJ2-2,NA,TRBD2,CAISDGGDGSTGELFF,TGTGCCATCAGTGACGGGGGGGATGGGTCCACCGGGGAGCTGTTTTTT
TRBV5-1,TRBJ1-1,NA,TRBD1,CASRLQGMNTEAFF,TGCGCCAGCAGACTACAGGGGATGAACACTGAAGCTTTCTTT
TRBV4-1,TRBJ2-3,NA,TRBD1,CASSRTGEADTQYF,TGCGCCAGCAGTCGGACAGGGGAAGCAGATACGCAGTATTTT
TRBV20-1,TRBJ2-1,NA,TRBD2,CSASGGVSYNEQFF,TGCAGTGCTAGTGGGGGGGTCTCCTACAATGAGCAGTTCTTC
TRBV6-5,TRBJ1-2,NA,NA,CASSYMRIRNYGYAF,TGTGCCAGCAGTTATATGCGAATTCGGAACTATGGCTACGCCTTC
TRBV11-2,TRBJ2-7,few,NA,CASSLFSVTAYEQYF,TGTGCCAGCAGCTTGTTTTCGGTGACAGCCTACGAGCAGTACTTC
TRBV2,TRBJ2-7,NA,TRBD1,CASTPGGEQYF,TGTGCCAGCACCCCAGGGGGCGAGCAGTACTTC
TRBV14,TRBJ1-1,NA,NA,CASSQDAQMNTEAFF,TGTGCCAGCAGCCAAGATGCACAAATGAACACTGAAGCTTTCTTT